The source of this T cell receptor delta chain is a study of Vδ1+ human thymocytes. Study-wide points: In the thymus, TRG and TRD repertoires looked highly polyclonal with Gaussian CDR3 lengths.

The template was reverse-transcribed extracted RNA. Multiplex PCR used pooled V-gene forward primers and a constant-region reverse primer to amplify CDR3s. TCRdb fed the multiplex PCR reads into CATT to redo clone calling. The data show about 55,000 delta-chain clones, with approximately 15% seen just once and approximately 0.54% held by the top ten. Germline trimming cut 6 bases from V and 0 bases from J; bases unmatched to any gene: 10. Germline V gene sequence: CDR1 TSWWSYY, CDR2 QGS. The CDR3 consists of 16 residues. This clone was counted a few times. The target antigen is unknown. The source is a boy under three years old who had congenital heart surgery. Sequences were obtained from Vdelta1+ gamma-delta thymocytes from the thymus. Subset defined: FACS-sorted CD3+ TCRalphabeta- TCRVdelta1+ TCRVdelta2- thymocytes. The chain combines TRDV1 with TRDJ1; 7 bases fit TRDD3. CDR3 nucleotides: TGTGCTCTTGGCATACAGGGGGGATCTTACACCGATAAACTCATCTTT. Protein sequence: CALGIQGGSYTDKLIF.